This is a list of T cell receptor beta chains from one sample in a study of cytomegalovirus exposure and HLA in healthy donors. Some clones are missing from TCRdb's copy, which holds only in-frame ones; the method was immunoSEQ multiplex PCR. This repertoire shows approximately 90,000 clones, roughly 80% found once; its top ten account for 3% to 3.5%. Sequencing used PBMCs. The source is a man between 40 and 49 years old in good health and CMV-seronegative. Both conserved end residues are part of each CDR3. A D gene is named only where the DNA matches it firmly. Not every row has a clone size; where given, it reads once, few, many or a size class.

V gene: TRBV23-1; D gene: .; clone size: .; J gene: TRBJ1-5; CDR3 DNA: TGCGCCAGCAGTCCCGAAAAGATGAACGCGGGGTCCAATCAGCCCCAGCATTTT; CDR3 protein: CASSPEKMNAGSNQPQHF
V gene: TRBV19; D gene: TRBD2; clone size: .; J gene: TRBJ2-3; CDR3 DNA: TGTGCAACCTCGACTAGCGGGCACACAGATACGCAGTATTTT; CDR3 protein: CATSTSGHTDTQYF
V gene: TRBV5-1; D gene: .; clone size: .; J gene: TRBJ2-1; CDR3 DNA: TGCGCCAGTTCTGATAGCGGAAGCTCCTACAATGAGCAGTTCTTC; CDR3 protein: CASSDSGSSYNEQFF
V gene: TRBV7-8; D gene: TRBD1; clone size: .; J gene: TRBJ2-7; CDR3 DNA: TGTGCCAGCATCCCCGGGACAGGTTTGTCCTACGAGCAGTACTTC; CDR3 protein: CASIPGTGLSYEQYF
V gene: TRBV19; D gene: .; clone size: few; J gene: TRBJ1-1; CDR3 DNA: TGTGCCACCGGATGGGGGGGCACTGAAGCTTTCTTT; CDR3 protein: CATGWGGTEAFF
V gene: TRBV10-1; D gene: TRBD1; clone size: .; J gene: TRBJ1-1; CDR3 DNA: TGCGCCAGCAGACGGACAGGGAACACTGAAGCTTTCTTT; CDR3 protein: CASRRTGNTEAFF
V gene: TRBV29-1; D gene: .; clone size: once; J gene: TRBJ1-3; CDR3 DNA: TGCAGCGTTGACTACAGGGACTCTGGAAACACCATATATTTT; CDR3 protein: CSVDYRDSGNTIYF
V gene: TRBV7-8; D gene: .; clone size: .; J gene: TRBJ2-3; CDR3 DNA: TGTGCCAGCAGCCTCAGGGGCGTTAGCACAGATACGCAGTATTTT; CDR3 protein: CASSLRGVSTDTQYF
V gene: TRBV9; D gene: TRBD1; clone size: .; J gene: TRBJ1-2; CDR3 DNA: TGTGCCAGCAGCGTAGGGGGACAGGGGTTTAACTATGGCTACACCTTC; CDR3 protein: CASSVGGQGFNYGYTF
V gene: TRBV27; D gene: .; clone size: .; J gene: TRBJ1-6; CDR3 DNA: TGTGCCAGCAGTTCCGGACAACCCTTCGTCTATAATTCACCCCTCCACTTT; CDR3 protein: CASSSGQPFVYNSPLHF
V gene: TRBV11-2; D gene: .; clone size: few; J gene: TRBJ2-4; CDR3 DNA: TGTGCCAGCAGCGAAGCCCCCCGGGGGGCCAAAAACATTCAGTACTTC; CDR3 protein: CASSEAPRGAKNIQYF
V gene: TRBV27; D gene: .; clone size: .; J gene: TRBJ2-2; CDR3 DNA: TGTGCCAGCAGGCCATCCAACGGGATCTTTGCCGGGGAGCTGTTTTTT; CDR3 protein: CASRPSNGIFAGELFF
V gene: TRBV7-9; D gene: .; clone size: .; J gene: TRBJ2-7; CDR3 DNA: TGTGTTTCACAGGGGGGGTACGAGCAGTACTTC; CDR3 protein: CVSQGGYEQYF
V gene: TRBV5-4; D gene: .; clone size: once; J gene: TRBJ2-1; CDR3 DNA: TGTGCCAGCAGCTTGCCTAGCTCCTACAATGAGCAGTTCTTC; CDR3 protein: CASSLPSSYNEQFF
V gene: TRBV5-1; D gene: TRBD2; clone size: .; J gene: TRBJ2-1; CDR3 DNA: TGCGCCAGCAGCTTGGCCTCTATTGCGGGGGCCTACAATGAGCAGTTCTTC; CDR3 protein: CASSLASIAGAYNEQFF
V gene: TRBV5-1; D gene: TRBD2; clone size: .; J gene: TRBJ2-5; CDR3 DNA: TGCGCCAGCAGCGTGGCCAATAGCGGGGGAGAGACCCAGTACTTC; CDR3 protein: CASSVANSGGETQYF
V gene: TRBV28; D gene: TRBD1; clone size: .; J gene: TRBJ1-2; CDR3 DNA: TGTGCCAGCAGCGCGGACAGGGTGGACTATGGCTACACCTTC; CDR3 protein: CASSADRVDYGYTF
V gene: TRBV25-1; D gene: .; clone size: .; J gene: TRBJ2-1; CDR3 DNA: TGTGCCAGCAGTCCAAGCACGGGGGTAGGTTCCTACAATGAGCAGTTCTTC; CDR3 protein: CASSPSTGVGSYNEQFF
V gene: TRBV28; D gene: .; clone size: .; J gene: TRBJ1-1; CDR3 DNA: TGTGCCAGCAGTACCCCACAGGGTTTCACTGAAGCTTTCTTT; CDR3 protein: CASSTPQGFTEAFF
V gene: TRBV6-5; D gene: TRBD1; clone size: .; J gene: TRBJ1-2; CDR3 DNA: TGTGCCAGCAGGTACTCCCCAGGGGGCCGTGGCTACACCTTC; CDR3 protein: CASRYSPGGRGYTF
V gene: TRBV19; D gene: TRBD1; clone size: .; J gene: TRBJ1-1; CDR3 DNA: TGTGCCAGTAGTATAGGCAGGGGGCGCGACACTGAAGCTTTCTTT; CDR3 protein: CASSIGRGRDTEAFF
V gene: TRBV15; D gene: .; clone size: .; J gene: TRBJ2-7; CDR3 DNA: TGTGCCACCAGCAGAGATGGCGGGGCGGACGAGCAGTACTTC; CDR3 protein: CATSRDGGADEQYF
V gene: TRBV5-1; D gene: TRBD1; clone size: .; J gene: TRBJ1-1; CDR3 DNA: TGCGCCAGCAGCACCTGGACAGGGGGAACTGAAGCTTTCTTT; CDR3 protein: CASSTWTGGTEAFF
V gene: TRBV7-9; D gene: .; clone size: .; J gene: TRBJ2-7; CDR3 DNA: TGTGCCAGCAGCTTAGCGCCCGGGAACGAGCAGTACTTC; CDR3 protein: CASSLAPGNEQYF
V gene: TRBV7-9; D gene: .; clone size: .; J gene: TRBJ2-5; CDR3 DNA: TGTGCCAGCAGCTTAGGGGGCCCTGAAGAGACCCAGTACTTC; CDR3 protein: CASSLGGPEETQYF
V gene: TRBV7-9; D gene: .; clone size: .; J gene: TRBJ1-1; CDR3 DNA: TGTGCCAGCAGCCGGGTGGATGAAGCTTTCTTT; CDR3 protein: CASSRVDEAFF
V gene: TRBV9; D gene: TRBD2; clone size: .; J gene: TRBJ2-6; CDR3 DNA: TGTGCCAGCAACCCGGGACTAGTGGGCTCTGGGGCCAACGTCCTGACTTTC; CDR3 protein: CASNPGLVGSGANVLTF
V gene: TRBV18; D gene: TRBD2; clone size: .; J gene: TRBJ2-1; CDR3 DNA: TGTGCCAGCTCACCATATACGGGACTAGCGGGAGGTGGCGGTGAGCAGTTCTTC; CDR3 protein: CASSPYTGLAGGGGEQFF
V gene: TRBV30; D gene: .; clone size: .; J gene: TRBJ1-3; CDR3 DNA: TGTGCCTGGACCGCGGGGTCTGGAAACACCATATATTTT; CDR3 protein: CAWTAGSGNTIYF
V gene: TRBV7-9; D gene: TRBD1; clone size: .; J gene: TRBJ2-7; CDR3 DNA: TGTGCCAGCAGCCCGACAGGGGGCTACGAGCAGTACTTC; CDR3 protein: CASSPTGGYEQYF
V gene: TRBV7-2; D gene: .; clone size: .; J gene: TRBJ2-1; CDR3 DNA: TGTGCCAGCAGTTCCGGCGGTCTCTCCTACAATGAGCAGTTCTTC; CDR3 protein: CASSSGGLSYNEQFF
V gene: TRBV11-2; D gene: TRBD1; clone size: .; J gene: TRBJ2-7; CDR3 DNA: TGTGCCAGCAGCGCAGGACAGGGGGCTGGTGAGCAGTACTTC; CDR3 protein: CASSAGQGAGEQYF
V gene: TRBV7-9; D gene: TRBD2; clone size: .; J gene: TRBJ2-4; CDR3 DNA: TGTGCCAGCAGCTTAGAGACTAGCGGGCGGGGAGACATTCAGTACTTC; CDR3 protein: CASSLETSGRGDIQYF
V gene: TRBV28; D gene: TRBD2; clone size: few; J gene: TRBJ2-7; CDR3 DNA: TGTGCCAGCAGTTTACCAAGTTCCGGGGGGTACGAGCAGTACTTC; CDR3 protein: CASSLPSSGGYEQYF
V gene: TRBV28; D gene: TRBD1; clone size: .; J gene: TRBJ1-1; CDR3 DNA: TGTGCCAGCCACCACTCCGACAGGGGAGGGACTGAAGCTTTCTTT; CDR3 protein: CASHHSDRGGTEAFF
V gene: TRBV19; D gene: .; clone size: few; J gene: TRBJ1-1; CDR3 DNA: TGTGCCAGTAGTACCGTTAAACAGGTGAACACTGAAGCTTTCTTT; CDR3 protein: CASSTVKQVNTEAFF
V gene: TRBV5-1; D gene: .; clone size: few; J gene: TRBJ2-1; CDR3 DNA: TGCGCCAGCAGCTTGGCCAGACTCAATGAGCAGTTCTTC; CDR3 protein: CASSLARLNEQFF
V gene: TRBV30; D gene: .; clone size: .; J gene: TRBJ2-7; CDR3 DNA: TGTGCCTGGAGTACCCCCTTAGGCGGGCAGTACTTC; CDR3 protein: CAWSTPLGGQYF
V gene: TRBV18; D gene: .; clone size: once; J gene: TRBJ1-5; CDR3 DNA: TGTGCCAGCTCACCACCCCGGGCTGAGGGAATGAGCAATCAGCCCCAGCATTTT; CDR3 protein: CASSPPRAEGMSNQPQHF
V gene: TRBV19; D gene: TRBD1; clone size: .; J gene: TRBJ1-2; CDR3 DNA: TGTGCCAGTAGTGATACAGGGGGCTATGGCTACACCTTC; CDR3 protein: CASSDTGGYGYTF
V gene: TRBV7-2; D gene: .; clone size: .; J gene: TRBJ2-7; CDR3 DNA: TGTGCCAGCAGCTTTAGCGGTTCTACCTACGAGCAGTACTTC; CDR3 protein: CASSFSGSTYEQYF
V gene: TRBV5-1; D gene: .; clone size: .; J gene: TRBJ1-1; CDR3 DNA: TGCGCCAGCACCGAGGGAGGGACTGGAGGTGAAGCTTTCTTT; CDR3 protein: CASTEGGTGGEAFF
V gene: TRBV5-4; D gene: .; clone size: .; J gene: TRBJ1-2; CDR3 DNA: TGTGCCAGCAGCTTTCCAGGGCTTGGTGGCTACACCTTC; CDR3 protein: CASSFPGLGGYTF
V gene: TRBV6-4; D gene: .; clone size: few; J gene: TRBJ1-5; CDR3 DNA: TGTGCCAGCAGCTTTGTGAGGGGGCAGCCCCAGCATTTT; CDR3 protein: CASSFVRGQPQHF
V gene: TRBV30; D gene: .; clone size: .; J gene: TRBJ2-5; CDR3 DNA: TGTGCCTGGAAGCTCGAAGAGACCCAGTACTTC; CDR3 protein: CAWKLEETQYF
V gene: TRBV19; D gene: TRBD1; clone size: .; J gene: TRBJ1-1; CDR3 DNA: TGTGCCAGTACTCCCCCACAGGGGCGGCATGAGAACACTGAAGCTTTCTTT; CDR3 protein: CASTPPQGRHENTEAFF
V gene: TRBV19; D gene: .; clone size: .; J gene: TRBJ1-5; CDR3 DNA: TGTGCCAGTAGTATAGGGCGGGTTCAGCCCCAGCATTTT; CDR3 protein: CASSIGRVQPQHF
V gene: TRBV19; D gene: TRBD1; clone size: .; J gene: TRBJ1-4; CDR3 DNA: TGTGCCAGTGGGGACAGGGGGCGCCCCGAGAATGAAAAACTGTTTTTT; CDR3 protein: CASGDRGRPENEKLFF
V gene: TRBV7-7; D gene: TRBD1; clone size: few; J gene: TRBJ2-6; CDR3 DNA: TGTGCTAGCAGCCCCGGGACAGGGAGAGGGGCCAACGTCCTGACTTTC; CDR3 protein: CASSPGTGRGANVLTF
V gene: TRBV7-8; D gene: .; clone size: .; J gene: TRBJ1-6; CDR3 DNA: TGTGCCAGCAGCGGAAGACAGAATTCACCCCTCCACTTT; CDR3 protein: CASSGRQNSPLHF
V gene: TRBV28; D gene: .; clone size: .; J gene: TRBJ1-5; CDR3 DNA: TGTGCCAGCAGTCCATTCGTGGGGGCCTATAATCAGCCCCAGCATTTT; CDR3 protein: CASSPFVGAYNQPQHF
V gene: TRBV30; D gene: .; clone size: .; J gene: TRBJ1-2; CDR3 DNA: TGTGCCGGACTGGGGGGGGGCTATGGCTACACCTTC; CDR3 protein: CAGLGGGYGYTF
V gene: TRBV7-9; D gene: .; clone size: .; J gene: TRBJ2-1; CDR3 DNA: TGTGCCAGCAGCCTAACCCAACGGGTACGGGTCTACAATGAGCAGTTCTTC; CDR3 protein: CASSLTQRVRVYNEQFF
V gene: TRBV5-4; D gene: TRBD1; clone size: .; J gene: TRBJ2-7; CDR3 DNA: TGTGCCAGCAGCAAGGACAGGTACGAGCAGTACTTC; CDR3 protein: CASSKDRYEQYF
V gene: TRBV4-1; D gene: TRBD2; clone size: .; J gene: TRBJ2-7; CDR3 DNA: TGCGCCAGCAGCCAGACGACTAGCGTCAACGAGCAGTACTTC; CDR3 protein: CASSQTTSVNEQYF
V gene: TRBV29-1; D gene: .; clone size: few; J gene: TRBJ2-2; CDR3 DNA: TGCAGCGTTGATGAACAGATGACCGGGGAGCTGTTTTTT; CDR3 protein: CSVDEQMTGELFF
V gene: TRBV2; D gene: TRBD1; clone size: few; J gene: TRBJ1-1; CDR3 DNA: TGTGCCAGCAGAAGACAGGGGCAATCTGAAGCTTTCTTT; CDR3 protein: CASRRQGQSEAFF
V gene: TRBV11-2; D gene: .; clone size: .; J gene: TRBJ2-1; CDR3 DNA: TGTGCCAGCAGCGTGTTGGGGGGGCCTTACAATGAGCAGTTCTTC; CDR3 protein: CASSVLGGPYNEQFF